The present entry profiles one T cell receptor beta chain with its context. One base away lies a much larger clone, so this may be a sequencing read error. TCRdb reanalyzed the PCR reads with MiXCR. The sample yields 20,000 or so clones, approximately 22% seen once. The data originate from a study of metastatic and nonmetastatic thyroid tumors. Before thyroid surgery, none of the patients had received any treatment. Germline values: CDR1 SGHAT, CDR2 FQNNGV. The CDR3 extends over 16 amino acids. V was pared by 5 bases and J by 2 bases, with 15 bases between. The source of this sequence is a female donor with papillary thyroid cancer or a benign thyroid nodule (not recorded which). Some clones in this sample may be carry-over from other donors' samples. This chain links TRBV11-2 with TRBJ2-2; weak D call: TRBD2 (7 bases). The sequencing sample was made of adjacent normal tissue. DNA for the CDR3: TGTGCCAGCAGCGCTGGGGGGGGACATAACACCGGGGAGCTGTTTTTT. This translates into CASSAGGGHNTGELFF.